The clone carrying this T cell receptor (beta chain) was seen only a few times. The second PCR ran about 6 to 12 cycles with a sample-barcoded 5' primer and J-beta primers. Tagging of each cDNA molecule was performed by a template-switch adaptor with 12 random nucleotides. Sequencing recovered at least 2.5 million CDR3-containing paired-end reads from each sample. TCRdb analysed the 5' RACE reads with MiXCR anew, one entry per CDR3 protein. The sample lists 1.5 million to 2 million distinct CDR3 sequences; about 28% were seen once. The record originates from a study of blood T cells in healthy people across ages. The CDR3 contains 16 residues. Germline-derived CDR1 and CDR2 are DFQATT and SNEGSKA (reference sequence). Trimming pared 2 bases from V and 5 bases from J, leaving 21 bases between.

Sequenced sample: blood. This TCR was recovered from a woman aged 25 to 45 in good health. The chain employs TRBV20-1 and TRBJ2-5, with TRBD2 as a possible D gene (5 bases). CDR3 protein: CSARRGSHRAWETQYF. The CDR3 DNA reads as TGCAGTGCTAGACGTGGGAGCCATCGAGCGTGGGAGACCCAGTACTTC.